These 2 T cell receptor beta chains were all obtained from the same sample, sequenced in a study of blood T cell repertoires in COVID-19. Measured with immunoSEQ multiplex PCR; TCRdb has only the in-frame clones, and not every one. The sample lists about 440,000 clones; roughly 91% were seen once. Sequencing was performed on peripheral blood. These receptor sequences come from a woman aged 25 to 39 with acute or convalescent COVID-19.

The chain carries TRBV5-3 and TRBJ2-7; 8 bases match TRBD1. TRBV5-3 is an open reading frame whose function is uncertain. The length of the CDR3 is 15 residues. J was trimmed by 3 bases and V by 3 bases; bases with no gene match: 8. This CDR3 is CARSYITGQDYEQYF. The CDR3 DNA is TGTGCCAGAAGCTACATCACGGGACAGGACTACGAGCAGTACTTC.

The rearrangement uses TRBV19 and TRBJ2-7; the match to TRBD2 covers 10 bases. With 5 bases clipped from V and 2 bases from J, the junction kept 6 bases outside the gene matches. Germline-derived CDR1 and CDR2 are LNHDA and SQIVND (reference sequence). The CDR3 spans 15 residues. The CDR3 protein is CASSRRTSGTYEQYF. The DNA for the CDR3 is TGTGCCAGTAGTCGAAGGACTAGCGGCACCTACGAGCAGTACTTC.